This T cell receptor beta chain was sequenced during a study of graft-versus-host responses after intestinal transplantation. Turning to the study itself: Each transplant was multivisceral, liver-intestinal, or isolated intestinal. Study-wide points: Analysis identified GvH clones in recipient marrow, with some appearing first in ileum or blood.

Note on this clone: Its specificity is unknown.

Looked up from germline, CDR1 is SGDLS and CDR2 is YYNGEE. This CDR3 has 16 amino acids. With V trimmed by 3 bases and J by 6 bases, 11 bases remained unmatched. The assay was immunoSEQ multiplex PCR, and TCRdb's table has in-frame clones only and misses some. The data hold about 85,000 clones, with around 90% observed a single time. The source was unstimulated CD8+ T cells sorted from spleen or lymph node cells, collected before transplant. The TCR comes from a human donor who was the organ donor for an intestinal transplant. The chain links TRBV9 to TRBJ2-2; 7 nucleotides align to TRBD1. The CDR3 protein is CASSGDRTGSAGELFF. The CDR3 DNA follows: TGTGCCAGCAGCGGAGATCGGACAGGTTCGGCCGGGGAGCTGTTTTTT.